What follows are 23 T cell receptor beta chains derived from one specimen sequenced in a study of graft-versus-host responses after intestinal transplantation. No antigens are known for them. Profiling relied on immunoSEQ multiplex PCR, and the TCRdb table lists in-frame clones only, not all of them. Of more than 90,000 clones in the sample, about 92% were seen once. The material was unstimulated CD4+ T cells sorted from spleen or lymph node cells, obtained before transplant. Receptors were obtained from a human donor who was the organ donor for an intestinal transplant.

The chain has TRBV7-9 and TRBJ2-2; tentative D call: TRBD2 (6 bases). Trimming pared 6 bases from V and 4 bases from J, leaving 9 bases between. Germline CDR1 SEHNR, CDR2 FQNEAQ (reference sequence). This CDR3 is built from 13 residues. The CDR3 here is CASSLTSTGELFF. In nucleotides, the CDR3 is TGTGCCAGCAGTCTGACTAGCACCGGGGAGCTGTTTTTT.

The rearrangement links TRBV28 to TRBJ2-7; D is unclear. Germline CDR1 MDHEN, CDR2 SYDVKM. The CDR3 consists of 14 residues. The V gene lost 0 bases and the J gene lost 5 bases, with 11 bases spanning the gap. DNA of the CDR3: TGTGCCAGCAGTTTATGGACCCAACCCCACGAGCAGTACTTC. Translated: CASSLWTQPHEQYF.

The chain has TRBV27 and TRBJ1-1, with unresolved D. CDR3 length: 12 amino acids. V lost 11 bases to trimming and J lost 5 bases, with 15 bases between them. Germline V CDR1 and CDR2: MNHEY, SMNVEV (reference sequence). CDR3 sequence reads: CASSGRGTEAFF. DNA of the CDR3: TGTGCCTCCTCGGGTCGCGGGACTGAAGCTTTCTTT.

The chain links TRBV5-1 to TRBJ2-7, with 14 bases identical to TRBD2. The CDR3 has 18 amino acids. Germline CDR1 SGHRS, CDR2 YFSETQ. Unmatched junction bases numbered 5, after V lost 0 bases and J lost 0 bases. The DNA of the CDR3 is TGCGCCAGCAGCTTGGCCCCCGGGACTAGCGGGAGCTCCTACGAGCAGTACTTC. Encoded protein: CASSLAPGTSGSSYEQYF.

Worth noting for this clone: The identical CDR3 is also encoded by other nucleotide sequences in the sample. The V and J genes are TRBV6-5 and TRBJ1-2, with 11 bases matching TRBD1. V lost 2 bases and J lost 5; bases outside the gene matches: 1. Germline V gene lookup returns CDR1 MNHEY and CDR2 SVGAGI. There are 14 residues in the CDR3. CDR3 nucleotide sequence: TGTGCCAGCAGTTACGGGGACAGGGGGTATGGCTACACCTTC. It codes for CASSYGDRGYGYTF.

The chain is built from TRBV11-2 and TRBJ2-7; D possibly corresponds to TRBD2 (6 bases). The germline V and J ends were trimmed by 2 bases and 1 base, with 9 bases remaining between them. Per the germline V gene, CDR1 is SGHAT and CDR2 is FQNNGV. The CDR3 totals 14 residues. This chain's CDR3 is CASSLMRGSYEQYF. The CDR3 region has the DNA TGTGCCAGCAGCTTAATGCGGGGTTCCTACGAGCAGTACTTC. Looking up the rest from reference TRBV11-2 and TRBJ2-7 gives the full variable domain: EAGVAQSPRYKIIEKRQSVAFWCNPISGHATLYWYQQILGQGPKLLIQFQNNGVVDDSQLPKDRFSAERLKGVDSTLKIQPAKLEDSAVYLCASSLMRGSYEQYFGPGTRLTVT.

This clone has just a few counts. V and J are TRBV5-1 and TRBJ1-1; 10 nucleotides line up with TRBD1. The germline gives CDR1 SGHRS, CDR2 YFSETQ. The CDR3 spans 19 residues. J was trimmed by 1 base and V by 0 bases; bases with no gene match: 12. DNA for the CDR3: TGCGCCAGCAGCTTGGGTCGCTTGACAGGGGGCAGGAAGAACACTGAAGCTTTCTTT. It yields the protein CASSLGRLTGGRKNTEAFF.

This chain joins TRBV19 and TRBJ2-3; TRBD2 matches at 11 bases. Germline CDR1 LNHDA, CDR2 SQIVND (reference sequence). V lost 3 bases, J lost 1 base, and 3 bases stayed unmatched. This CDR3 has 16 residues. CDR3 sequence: CASSILTSGGTDTQYF. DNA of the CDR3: TGTGCCAGTAGTATCCTGACTAGCGGGGGCACAGATACGCAGTATTTT.

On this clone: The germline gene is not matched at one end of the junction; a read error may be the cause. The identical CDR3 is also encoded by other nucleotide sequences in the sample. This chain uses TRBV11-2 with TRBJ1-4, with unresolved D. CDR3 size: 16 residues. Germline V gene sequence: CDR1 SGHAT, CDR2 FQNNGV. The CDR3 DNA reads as TGTGCCAGCAGCCTAGAGTCCACTCGGGGTAATGAAAAACTGTTTTTT. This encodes CASSLESTRGNEKLFF.

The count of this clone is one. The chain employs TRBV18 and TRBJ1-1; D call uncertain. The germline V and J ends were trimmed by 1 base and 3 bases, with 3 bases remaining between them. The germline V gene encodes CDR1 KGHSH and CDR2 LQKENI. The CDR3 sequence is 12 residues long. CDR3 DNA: TGTGCCAGCTCACCACTATACACTGAAGCTTTCTTT. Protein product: CASSPLYTEAFF.

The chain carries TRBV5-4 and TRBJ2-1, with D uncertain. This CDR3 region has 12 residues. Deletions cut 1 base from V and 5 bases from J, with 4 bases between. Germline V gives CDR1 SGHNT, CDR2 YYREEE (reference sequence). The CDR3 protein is CASSLLHNEQFF. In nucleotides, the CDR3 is TGTGCCAGCAGCTTGCTACACAATGAGCAGTTCTTC.

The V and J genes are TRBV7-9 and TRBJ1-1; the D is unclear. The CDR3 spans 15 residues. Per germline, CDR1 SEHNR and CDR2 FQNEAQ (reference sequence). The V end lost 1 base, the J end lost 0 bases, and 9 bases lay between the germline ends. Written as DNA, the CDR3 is TGTGCCAGCAGCTTAGGTAGCACGATGAACACTGAAGCTTTCTTT. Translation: CASSLGSTMNTEAFF. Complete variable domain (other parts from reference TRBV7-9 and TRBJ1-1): DTGVSQNPRHKITKRGQNVTFRCDPISEHNRLYWYRQTLGQGPEFLTYFQNEAQLEKSRLLSDRFSAERPKGSFSTLEIQRTEQGDSAMYLCASSLGSTMNTEAFFGQGTRLTVV.

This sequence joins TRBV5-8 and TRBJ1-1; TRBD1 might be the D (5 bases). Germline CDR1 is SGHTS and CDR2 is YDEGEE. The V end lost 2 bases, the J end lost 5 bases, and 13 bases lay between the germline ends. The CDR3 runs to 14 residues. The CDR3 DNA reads TGTGCCAGCAGCTTAGAGGGGAAAAAGACTGAAGCTTTCTTT. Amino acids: CASSLEGKKTEAFF.

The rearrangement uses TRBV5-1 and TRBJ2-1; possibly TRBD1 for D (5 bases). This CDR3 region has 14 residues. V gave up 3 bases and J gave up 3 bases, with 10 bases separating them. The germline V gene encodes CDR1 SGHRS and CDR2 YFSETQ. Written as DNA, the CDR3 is TGCGCCAGCAGCTCAAGAGACAGCTACAATGAGCAGTTCTTC. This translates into CASSSRDSYNEQFF. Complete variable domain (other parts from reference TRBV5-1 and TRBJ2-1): KAGVTQTPRYLIKTRGQQVTLSCSPISGHRSVSWYQQTPGQGLQFLFEYFSETQRNKGNFPGRFSGRQFSNSRSEMNVSTLELGDSALYLCASSSRDSYNEQFFGPGTRLTVL.

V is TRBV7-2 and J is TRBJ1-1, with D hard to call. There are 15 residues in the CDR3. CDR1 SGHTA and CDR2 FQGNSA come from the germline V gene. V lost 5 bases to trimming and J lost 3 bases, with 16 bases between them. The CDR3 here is CASSARREWYTEAFF. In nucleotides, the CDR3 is TGTGCCAGCAGCGCGCGGAGGGAATGGTACACTGAAGCTTTCTTT.

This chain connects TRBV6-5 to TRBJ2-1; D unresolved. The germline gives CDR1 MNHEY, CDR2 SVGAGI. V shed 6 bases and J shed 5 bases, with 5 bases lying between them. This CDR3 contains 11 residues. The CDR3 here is CASSRDNEQFF. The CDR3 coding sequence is TGTGCCAGCAGCCGGGACAATGAGCAGTTCTTC.

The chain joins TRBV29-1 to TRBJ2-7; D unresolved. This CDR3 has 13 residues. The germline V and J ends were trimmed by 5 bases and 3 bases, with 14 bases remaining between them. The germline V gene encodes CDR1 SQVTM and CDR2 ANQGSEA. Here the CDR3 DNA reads TGCAGCGTTTCTACGGGCCTTCTCTACGAGCAGTACTTC. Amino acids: CSVSTGLLYEQYF.

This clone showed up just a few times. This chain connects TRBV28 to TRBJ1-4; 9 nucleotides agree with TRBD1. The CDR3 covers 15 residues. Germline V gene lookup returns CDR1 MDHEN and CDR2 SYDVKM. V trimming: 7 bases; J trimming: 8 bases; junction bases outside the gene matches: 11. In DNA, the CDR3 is TGTGCCAGCACCCGGCGGGGACAGGGCGGAGAAAAACTGTTTTTT. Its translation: CASTRRGQGGEKLFF.

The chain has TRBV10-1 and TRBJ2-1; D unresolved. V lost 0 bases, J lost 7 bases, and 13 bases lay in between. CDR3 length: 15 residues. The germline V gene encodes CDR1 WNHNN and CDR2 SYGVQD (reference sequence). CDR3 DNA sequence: TGCGCCAGCAGTGAGTCTTGGCTAGAACCTAATGAGCAGTTCTTC. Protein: CASSESWLEPNEQFF.

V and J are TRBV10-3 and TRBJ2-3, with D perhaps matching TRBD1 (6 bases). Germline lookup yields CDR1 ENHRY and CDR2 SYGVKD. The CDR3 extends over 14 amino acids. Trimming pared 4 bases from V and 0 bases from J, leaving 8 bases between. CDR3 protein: CAISADRSTDTQYF. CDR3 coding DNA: TGTGCCATCAGTGCCGACAGGAGCACAGATACGCAGTATTTT.

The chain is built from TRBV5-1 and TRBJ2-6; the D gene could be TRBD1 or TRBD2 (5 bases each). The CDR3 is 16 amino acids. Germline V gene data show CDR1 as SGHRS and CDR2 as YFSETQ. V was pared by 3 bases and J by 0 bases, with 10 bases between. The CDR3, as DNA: TGCGCCAGCAGCTACACAGGACTCTCTGGGGCCAACGTCCTGACTTTC. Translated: CASSYTGLSGANVLTF.

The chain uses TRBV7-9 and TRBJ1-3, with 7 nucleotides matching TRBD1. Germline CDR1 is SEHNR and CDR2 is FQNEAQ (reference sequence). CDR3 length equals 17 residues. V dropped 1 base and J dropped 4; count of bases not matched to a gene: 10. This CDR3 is CASSLVVTTGIGNTIYF. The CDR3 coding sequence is TGTGCCAGCAGCTTAGTCGTGACGACAGGGATCGGAAACACCATATATTTT.

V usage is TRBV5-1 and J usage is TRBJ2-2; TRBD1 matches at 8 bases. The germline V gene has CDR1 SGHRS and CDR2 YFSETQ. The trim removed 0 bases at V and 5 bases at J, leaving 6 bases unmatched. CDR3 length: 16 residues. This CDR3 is CASSLAGRGPTGELFF. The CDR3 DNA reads TGCGCCAGCAGCTTGGCCGGCAGGGGGCCGACCGGGGAGCTGTTTTTT.